Following are 6 T cell receptor beta chains from one sample sequenced in a study of naive and memory T cell subsets. Findings and caveats of the study: Naive repertoires, especially CD8, held a few larger clonotypes, possibly memory cells re-expressing CD45RA.

These receptors' targets are unknown. The beta constant-region primer was an equimolar mix of two oligonucleotides covering TRBC1 and TRBC2. Ligated cDNA was amplified by four rounds of PCR with nested alpha and beta constant-region primers and SP2. One entry per CDR3 protein, called by TCRdb with MiXCR from the UMI-ligation and nested PCR reads. The data show tens of thousands of distinct CDR3 sequences, 11% seen once. Sequencing input: naive CD4+ T cells from blood. The receptors here all came from a human donor in good health.

At least ten counts were recorded for this clonotype. J is TRBJ2-7 and V is TRBV6-2 or TRBV6-3; a weak D match, TRBD1 (6 bases). Trimming removed 1 base from V and 2 bases from J, with 12 bases in between. The V gene's germline CDR1 is MNHEY and CDR2 SVGEGT. CDR3 length equals 15 residues. The CDR3: CASSYFPDSTYEQYF. Here the CDR3 DNA reads TGTGCCAGCAGTTACTTCCCGGACAGTACCTACGAGCAGTACTTC.

The rearrangement links TRBV12-3 or TRBV12-4 to TRBJ2-7; 8 nucleotides line up with TRBD2. V shed 5 bases and J 0 bases; nucleotides not matched to a gene: 9. CDR3 length: 16 amino acids. The CDR3 region has the DNA TGTGCCAGCAGTAGTACTACGGGGACTAGCTCCTACGAGCAGTACTTC. Translating gives CASSSTTGTSSYEQYF.

This clonotype was detected ten times or more. The chain combines TRBV6-5 with TRBJ2-3; 11 bases agree with TRBD2. This CDR3 spans 16 amino acids. Losses at the gene ends were 2 bases for V and 3 bases for J; bases not matched to a gene: 4. Germline V lookup: CDR1 MNHEY, CDR2 SVGAGI. DNA for the CDR3: TGTGCCAGCAGTTACGGTGCTAGCGGGAGGACAGATACGCAGTATTTT. It is translated as CASSYGASGRTDTQYF.

V and J are TRBV18 and TRBJ1-1; D gene unclear. The CDR3 extends over 15 amino acids. The V end was cut by 0 bases, the J end by 4 bases, with 12 bases between. Germline CDR1 reads KGHSH; CDR2 reads LQKENI. This CDR3 is CASSPPVSGTTEAFF. CDR3 bases: TGTGCCAGCTCACCACCCGTATCAGGCACCACTGAAGCTTTCTTT.

This rearrangement joins TRBV12-3 or TRBV12-4 to TRBJ1-1; D possibly corresponds to TRBD1 (6 bases). CDR3 length equals 15 residues. Trimming stripped 3 bases from V and 1 base from J, with 12 bases between. CDR3 in amino acids: CASSFAGAGNTEAFF. In nucleotides, the CDR3 is TGTGCCAGCAGTTTTGCGGGGGCTGGGAACACTGAAGCTTTCTTT.

The rearrangement joins TRBV6-2 or TRBV6-3 to TRBJ2-1; 8 positions match TRBD2. The junction had 10 bases not matched to a gene; V was cut back by 0 bases and J by 3 bases. CDR3 length equals 18 residues. Germline V gene data show CDR1 as MNHEY and CDR2 as SVGEGT. CDR3 nucleotide sequence: TGTGCCAGCAGTTACTCCCCTAAGACTAGCGCGGTCTACAATGAGCAGTTCTTC. This gives the protein CASSYSPKTSAVYNEQFF.